A selection of T cell receptor beta chains follows, all from one sample in a study of cytomegalovirus exposure and HLA in healthy donors. Generated by immunoSEQ multiplex PCR, the TCRdb table keeps only in-frame clones and is missing some. The sample has tens of thousands of clones; about 78% are singletons. Material: PBMCs. The origin of the receptors is a man aged 18-30 years in good health and CMV-seronegative. The CDR3 runs from the conserved cysteine through the conserved F or W. D genes are given only for firm matches. Only some rows state a clone size, as once, few, many or a class for expanded clones.

j_gene	v_gene	abundance	d_gene	CDR3nt	CDR3aa
TRBJ1-5	TRBV28	NA	TRBD1	TGTGCCAGCCGCAACCAGGGGGACAGGGGAGCGAGTCAGCCCCAGCATTTT	CASRNQGDRGASQPQHF
TRBJ2-1	TRBV27	NA	TRBD2	TGTGCCAGCAGACCAAGTGGGAGACTAGCGGGGAATTACAATGAGCAGTTCTTC	CASRPSGRLAGNYNEQFF
TRBJ2-7	TRBV11-2	NA	TRBD1	TGTGCCAGCAGCTTAGAAGTGGGACAGCTCCGTAACGAGCAGTACTTC	CASSLEVGQLRNEQYF
TRBJ2-2	TRBV4-3	NA	TRBD2	TGCGCCAGCAGCCAAGCCCTCCCCGGGACTAGAAACACCGGGGAGCTGTTTTTT	CASSQALPGTRNTGELFF
TRBJ2-3	TRBV14	NA	NA	TGTGCCAGCAGCCAAGACGCGACACTTAACACAGATACGCAGTATTTT	CASSQDATLNTDTQYF
TRBJ1-1	TRBV5-1	NA	NA	TGCGCCAGCAGCTTGCTGGGCCCCGAATTGGACACTGAAGCTTTCTTT	CASSLLGPELDTEAFF
TRBJ1-3	TRBV9	NA	NA	TGTGCCAGCAGCGTAGGGGCGATAAGCTCTGGAAACACCATATATTTT	CASSVGAISSGNTIYF
TRBJ2-5	TRBV5-6	NA	NA	TGTGCCAGCAGCTTCGCGACAGGGAGGGAGACCCAGTACTTC	CASSFATGRETQYF
TRBJ2-1	TRBV7-8	NA	TRBD1	TGTGCCAGCAGCTTAGGACAGGGGGTGTTAGGTGAGCAGTTCTTC	CASSLGQGVLGEQFF
TRBJ2-5	TRBV7-3	once	NA	TGTGCCAGCAGCCTCGACAGCCTGTCAGAGACCCAGTACTTC	CASSLDSLSETQYF
TRBJ1-2	TRBV4-2	NA	NA	TGTGCCAGCAGCCAAGACGAGGAGGGAACTAGGGCAGGCTACACCTTC	CASSQDEEGTRAGYTF
TRBJ1-6	TRBV9	NA	TRBD1	TGTGCCAGCAGCGATCGCGCAGGGGGGAATTCACCCCTCCACTTT	CASSDRAGGNSPLHF
TRBJ1-4	TRBV6-6	once	NA	TGTGCCAGCAGTTACGAGACAGTCAATGAAAAACTGTTTTTT	CASSYETVNEKLFF
TRBJ2-5	TRBV28	NA	TRBD2	TGTGCCAGCAGTTTATCGGGGGGGCTGGAGACCCAGTACTTC	CASSLSGGLETQYF
TRBJ2-3	TRBV27	once	TRBD1	TGTGCCAGCAGCAGTCGATTTAATCCAACAGGGGGCGAGGACACAGATACGCAGTATTTT	CASSSRFNPTGGEDTDTQYF
TRBJ2-7	TRBV7-8	NA	NA	TGTGCCAGCAGCATTAGGGTTGGGGGGTACGAGCAGTACTTC	CASSIRVGGYEQYF
TRBJ1-1	TRBV5-1	NA	NA	TGCGCCAGCAGCTTGGGACACCCTAACACTGAAGCTTTCTTT	CASSLGHPNTEAFF
TRBJ1-3	TRBV27	once	TRBD1	TGTGCCAGCAGTCTTACCTCCCCCGGGACAGGGGATCCCCTCTCTGGAAACACCATATATTTT	CASSLTSPGTGDPLSGNTIYF
TRBJ2-3	TRBV27	NA	TRBD2	TGTGCCAGCAGTTTATGGGCGGGGGGCCAGGGCACAGATACGCAGTATTTT	CASSLWAGGQGTDTQYF
TRBJ2-2	TRBV4-2	once	TRBD1	TGTGCCAGCAGCCTATTCCCGGGACAGGGAACTCAGCGAGGGAGCAACACCGGGGAGCTGTTTTTT	CASSLFPGQGTQRGSNTGELFF
TRBJ2-2	TRBV7-2	NA	TRBD2	TGTGCCAGCAGCCGACTAGCGGGGACGAAAACCGGGGAGCTGTTTTTT	CASSRLAGTKTGELFF
TRBJ1-5	TRBV19	few	TRBD1	TGTGCCAGTAGTGGGGCGGGACAGACGTATCAGCCCCAGCATTTT	CASSGAGQTYQPQHF
TRBJ1-2	TRBV28	NA	TRBD1	TGTGCCAGCAGTTACAGCGGGACAGGAAGACGGGATGGCTACACCTTC	CASSYSGTGRRDGYTF
TRBJ1-1	TRBV6-4	NA	NA	TGTGCCAGCAGTGACTCGGGGGGCACTGAAGCTTTCTTT	CASSDSGGTEAFF
TRBJ2-5	TRBV7-2	NA	NA	TGTGCCAGCAGCTTAGCCGGGTCAGGGGTGGGGGACTTC	CASSLAGSGVGDF
TRBJ2-4	TRBV7-8	NA	TRBD1	TGTGCCAGCAGGGGCGAGGGGGCAGCCAAAAACATTCAGTACTTC	CASRGEGAAKNIQYF
TRBJ2-1	TRBV29-1	NA	TRBD1	TGCAGCGTTGAATCGACAGGGGAGCCCCTACTCGACAATGAGCAGTTCTTC	CSVESTGEPLLDNEQFF
TRBJ1-4	TRBV28	NA	NA	TGTGCCAGCAGTTTCAGGGCGGGGTCTAATGAAAAACTGTTTTTT	CASSFRAGSNEKLFF
TRBJ1-1	TRBV19	NA	TRBD1	TGTGCCAGTAGTCGGACAGGGCACACTGAAGCTTTCTTT	CASSRTGHTEAFF
TRBJ2-2	TRBV9	NA	TRBD2	TGTGCCAGCAGCGTAACCCCTAGCGGGGGGAACACCGGGGAGCTGTTTTTT	CASSVTPSGGNTGELFF
TRBJ2-7	TRBV28	NA	TRBD2	TGTGCCACCCGAGCGGGGGGGCCTGTCTACGAGCAGTACTTC	CATRAGGPVYEQYF
TRBJ1-2	TRBV29-1	NA	NA	TGCAGCGTTTGGGAGGGGAGCGACTATGGCTACACCTTC	CSVWEGSDYGYTF
TRBJ2-2	TRBV7-3	few	TRBD2	TGTGCCAGCAGCTTGGGACTAGCGGGGAGCACCGGGGAGCTGTTTTTT	CASSLGLAGSTGELFF
TRBJ2-3	TRBV5-8	once	TRBD2	TGTGCCAACAGCTTGGGGCTAGCGGGGGCCACAGATACGCAGTATTTT	CANSLGLAGATDTQYF
TRBJ2-3	TRBV9	NA	TRBD2	TGTGCCAGCAGCGTAGACCCGAGCGGGGGCACAGATACGCAGTATTTT	CASSVDPSGGTDTQYF
TRBJ1-5	TRBV19	NA	NA	TGTGCCAGTAGGTCGGGTTTTCGGAGCAATCAGCCCCAGCATTTT	CASRSGFRSNQPQHF
TRBJ2-3	TRBV11-3	NA	NA	TGTGCCAGCAGCTCGGGACTCAGCCTACATACGCAGTATTTT	CASSSGLSLHTQYF
TRBJ2-2	TRBV19	NA	NA	TGTGCCAGTATTGGTTCGGGGGGCTTCGGGGAGCTGTTTTTT	CASIGSGGFGELFF
TRBJ2-7	TRBV6-6	NA	NA	TGTGCCGGCAGTTACTCGGGCATCAACTACGAGCAGTACTTC	CAGSYSGINYEQYF
TRBJ1-5	TRBV19	NA	NA	TGTGCCAGTAGTACCCTCAGGACAGCTAGCAATCAGCCCCAGCATTTT	CASSTLRTASNQPQHF
TRBJ1-5	TRBV6-6	NA	TRBD1	TGTGCCAGCAGTTACTCCAGGGGGCATAGCAATCAGCCCCAGCATTTT	CASSYSRGHSNQPQHF
TRBJ2-4	TRBV4-2	NA	TRBD2	TGTGCCAGCAGCCAAGAGGGGGGGTTAGCCAAAAACATTCAGTACTTC	CASSQEGGLAKNIQYF
TRBJ1-1	TRBV30	NA	NA	TGTGCTTGGACAGTTAACACTGAAGCTTTCTTT	CAWTVNTEAFF
TRBJ1-5	TRBV4-2	NA	NA	TGTGCCGCGGGGGGGACTAATCAGCCCCAGCATTTT	CAAGGTNQPQHF